This T cell receptor (gamma chain) was sequenced during a study of Vδ1+ human thymocytes. Findings and limits, study-wide: Highly polyclonal TRG and TRD repertoires with Gaussian CDR3 length distributions appeared in thymus. TRG sequences recurred across donors, whereas TRD sequences stayed essentially private. Around 20% of thymic delta-chain sequences were Vdelta2, with few Vdelta3, unlike blood Vdelta1+ controls.

After alphabeta T cell depletion, CD3+ Vdelta1+ Vdelta2- thymocytes were sorted. Sorted Vdelta1+ thymocytes were about 97% to 99.6% pure. With regard to this clone: Its target is not known.

Extracted RNA was reverse transcribed into cDNA. Pooled V-gene forward primers with one constant-region reverse primer generated the CDR3 amplicons by multiplex PCR. TCRdb re-called the multiplex PCR reads through CATT. The sample records 36,000 or so gamma-chain clones, around 21% being singletons. Germline V gene sequence: CDR1 EGSNGY, CDR2 YDSYNSKV. V was clipped by 3 bases and J by 0 bases; unmatched bases: 8. The CDR3 contains 15 residues. Sequencing was done on a sample of Vdelta1+ gamma-delta thymocytes from the thymus. Subset reported: FACS-sorted CD3+ TCRalphabeta- TCRVdelta1+ TCRVdelta2- thymocytes. The chain is built from TRGV2 and TRGJ1 or TRGJ2. The TCR originated in a girl under three years old who had congenital heart surgery. For the CDR3, the DNA is TGTGCCACCTGGGACCGCCGCTCGAATTATTATAAGAAACTCTTT. This encodes CATWDRRSNYYKKLF.